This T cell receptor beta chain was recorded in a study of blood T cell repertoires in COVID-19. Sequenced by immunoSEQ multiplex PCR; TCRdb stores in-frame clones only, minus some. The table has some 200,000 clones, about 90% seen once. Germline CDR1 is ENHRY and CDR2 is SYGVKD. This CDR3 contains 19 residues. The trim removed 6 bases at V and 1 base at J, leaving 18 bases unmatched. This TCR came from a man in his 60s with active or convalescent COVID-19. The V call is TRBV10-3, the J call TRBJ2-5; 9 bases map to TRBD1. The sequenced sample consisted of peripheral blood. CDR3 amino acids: CAISHPGQGAFPLQETQYF. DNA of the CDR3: TGTGCCATCAGCCATCCGGGACAGGGAGCCTTTCCCCTCCAAGAGACCCAGTACTTC.